Listed below are T cell receptor beta chains from one sample, sequenced in a study of T cells in Graves' hyperthyroidism and ophthalmopathy. TCRdb passed the multiplex PCR reads through MiXCR, listing each CDR3 protein once. The sample consists of about 34,000 distinct CDR3 sequences, around 52% of them appearing once. Sequencing was carried out using blood. The receptor source for this set is a woman aged 40-49 years with Graves' ophthalmopathy. Each CDR3 is given with its conserved first and last residue. A D gene is named only where the DNA matches it firmly. Expanded clones get a size class; other rows say once, few or many, or leave the size out.

TRBV20-1	-	TRBJ2-7	TRBD1	TGCAGTGCTATGGGACAGTCTCCGGGGTACGAGCAGTACTTC	CSAMGQSPGYEQYF
TRBV19	many	TRBJ1-1	TRBD1	TGTGCCAGCACAACAGGGGCCCTGAGAGGCACTGAAGCTTTCTTT	CASTTGALRGTEAFF
TRBV12-3/TRBV12-4	-	TRBJ1-1	-	TGTGCCAGCAGTTTATCGGGGGGTGCGAACACGGAAGCTTTCTTT	CASSLSGGANTEAFF
TRBV28	many	TRBJ1-5	-	TGTGCCAGCAGCCTCGACACTTATAGCAATCAGCCCCAGCATTTT	CASSLDTYSNQPQHF
TRBV20-1	many	TRBJ2-3	TRBD1	TGCAGTGCTAGGGGTCCGGGACAGGGAACAGATACGCAGTATTTT	CSARGPGQGTDTQYF
TRBV10-1	-	TRBJ2-1	-	TGCGCCAGCAGTGAGTCGAAGGAGGCTTCCTACAATGAGCAGTTCTTC	CASSESKEASYNEQFF
TRBV5-1	-	TRBJ2-2	-	TGCGCCAGCAGCCCGACCCGAGGGAGCACCGGGGAGCTGCTTTTT	CASSPTRGSTGELLF
TRBV15	-	TRBJ2-5	-	TGTGCCACCAGCAGTGAAATTCAGGGCGGAGCGACCCAGTACTTC	CATSSEIQGGATQYF
TRBV10-3	-	TRBJ1-1	-	TGTGCCATCAGTGACAGCGTTGGGTCTGGAAACACTGAAGCTTTCTTT	CAISDSVGSGNTEAFF
TRBV29-1	medium-sized	TRBJ1-1	TRBD1	TGCAGCGCCTGGTCGGGACAGGGAACGCAAGCTTTCTTT	CSAWSGQGTQAFF
TRBV20-1	-	TRBJ1-2	-	TGCAGTGCTATGGCGGGGTACTTCTATGGCTACACCTTC	CSAMAGYFYGYTF
TRBV20-1	many	TRBJ1-1	-	TGCAGTGCTAGAGATCGCGTCAGGGGAGCGACTGAAGCTTTCTTT	CSARDRVRGATEAFF
TRBV6-5	-	TRBJ2-1	-	TGTGCCACCGAGGGCGACGGGGGCTACAACGAGCAGTTCTTC	CATEGDGGYNEQFF
TRBV29-1	medium-sized	TRBJ2-1	TRBD1	TGCAGCGGACAGGGGGTCCATGAGCAGTTCTTC	CSGQGVHEQFF
TRBV15	-	TRBJ1-2	-	TGTGCCACCAGCACGGCAACACGGCGTTTGGGGGGCTACACCTTC	CATSTATRRLGGYTF
TRBV27	many	TRBJ2-7	-	TGTGCCAGCAGTTTAAGGACCTTAGGGCCCTACGAGCAGTACTTC	CASSLRTLGPYEQYF